This T cell receptor beta chain was documented in a study of T cells after yellow fever vaccination. Study details: Low-cell-number fractions were prepared with SMART-Seq v4 Ultra Low Input. Study conclusions and caveats: High-abundance clonotypes from the bulk population could contaminate FACS-sorted repertoires. Booster samples showed a return of most primary-vaccination clones (about 96% CD4, about 87% CD8).

Between the trimmed V and J ends, which lost 7 bases and 4 bases, there was a span of 13 bases. This CDR3 comprises 13 residues. A single record per CDR3 protein comes from TCRdb applying MiXCR to the 5' RACE reads. This sample carries about 330,000 distinct CDR3 sequences, around 8.1% of them seen once, and the ten largest clones take 17%. Regarding this clonotype: Its target is not known.

The source material was PBMCs, sampled about 41 days after the first yellow fever vaccination. This chain connects TRBV12-3 or TRBV12-4 to TRBJ1-2; D remains ambiguous. The receptor was isolated from a man between 18 and 29 years old who received the YFV17D yellow fever vaccine. The CDR3 reads CASNSGVAYGYTF. CDR3 sequence (DNA): TGTGCCAGCAACTCTGGGGTTGCCTATGGCTACACCTTC.